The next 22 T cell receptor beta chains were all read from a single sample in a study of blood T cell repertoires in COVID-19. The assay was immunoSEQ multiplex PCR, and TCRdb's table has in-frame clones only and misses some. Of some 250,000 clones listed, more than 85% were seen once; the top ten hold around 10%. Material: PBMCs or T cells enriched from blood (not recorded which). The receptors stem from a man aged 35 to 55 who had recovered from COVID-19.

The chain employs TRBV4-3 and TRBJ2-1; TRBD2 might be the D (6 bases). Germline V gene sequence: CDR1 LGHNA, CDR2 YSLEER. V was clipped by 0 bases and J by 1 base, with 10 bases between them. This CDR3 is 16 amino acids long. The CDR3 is CASSQDWEASYNEQFF. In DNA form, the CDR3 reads TGCGCCAGCAGCCAAGATTGGGAGGCTTCCTACAATGAGCAGTTCTTC.

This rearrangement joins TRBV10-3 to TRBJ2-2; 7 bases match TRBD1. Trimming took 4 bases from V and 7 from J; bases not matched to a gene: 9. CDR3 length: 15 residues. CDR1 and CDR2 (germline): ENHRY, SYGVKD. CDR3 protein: CAISGKLTGSGELFF. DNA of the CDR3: TGTGCCATCAGTGGGAAATTGACAGGGAGCGGGGAGCTGTTTTTT.

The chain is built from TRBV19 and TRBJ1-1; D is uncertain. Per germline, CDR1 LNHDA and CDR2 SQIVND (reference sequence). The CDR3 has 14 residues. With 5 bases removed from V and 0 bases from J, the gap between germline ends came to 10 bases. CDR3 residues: CASSVYGMNTEAFF. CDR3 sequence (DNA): TGTGCCAGTAGTGTGTACGGGATGAACACTGAAGCTTTCTTT.

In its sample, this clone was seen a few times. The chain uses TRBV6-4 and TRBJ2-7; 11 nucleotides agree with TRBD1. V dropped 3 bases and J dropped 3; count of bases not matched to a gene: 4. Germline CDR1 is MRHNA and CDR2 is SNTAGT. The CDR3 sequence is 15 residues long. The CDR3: CASSERGTGGYEQYF. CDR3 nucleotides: TGTGCCAGCAGTGAAAGGGGGACAGGGGGCTACGAGCAGTACTTC.

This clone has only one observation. In nucleotides, the CDR3 is TGTGCCAGCAGCAAAGCGGGCAGGGGGCCGGGAAACACCATATATTTT. This translates into CASSKAGRGPGNTIYF. The chain carries TRBV21-1 and TRBJ1-3; the listed D gene, TRBD1, was not tested against the DNA. TRBV21-1 represents a pseudogene. CDR3 length equals 16 residues.

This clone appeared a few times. CDR3: CASSFGGQGVNSPLHF. CDR3 sequence (DNA): TGTGCCAGCAGCTTTGGAGGACAGGGAGTGAATTCACCCCTCCACTTT. This sequence joins TRBV7-4 and TRBJ1-6; TRBD1 aligns across 8 bases. Germline CDR1 SGHVT, CDR2 SQSDAQ. The ends lost 3 bases at V and 7 bases at J; junction bases unmatched: 8. The CDR3 consists of 16 residues.

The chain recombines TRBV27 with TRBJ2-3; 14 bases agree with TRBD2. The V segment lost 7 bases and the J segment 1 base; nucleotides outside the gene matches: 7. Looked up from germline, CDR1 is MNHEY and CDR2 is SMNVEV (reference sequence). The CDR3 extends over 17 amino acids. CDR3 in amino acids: CASTGTSGSLRTDTQYF. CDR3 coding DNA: TGTGCCAGCACCGGGACTAGCGGGAGTTTACGCACAGATACGCAGTATTTT.

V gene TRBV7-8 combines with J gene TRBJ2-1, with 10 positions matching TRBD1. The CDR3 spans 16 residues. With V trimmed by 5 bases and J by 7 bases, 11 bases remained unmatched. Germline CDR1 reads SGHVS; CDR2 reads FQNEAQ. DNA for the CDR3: TGTGCCAGCAGCCCAATCCGGGACAGGGGTGGAAATGAGCAGTTCTTC. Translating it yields CASSPIRDRGGNEQFF. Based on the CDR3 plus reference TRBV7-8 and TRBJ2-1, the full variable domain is GAGVSQSPRYKVAKRGQDVALRCDPISGHVSLFWYQQALGQGPEFLTYFQNEAQLDKSGLPSDRFFAERPEGSVSTLKIQRTQQEDSAVYLCASSPIRDRGGNEQFFGPGTRLTVL.

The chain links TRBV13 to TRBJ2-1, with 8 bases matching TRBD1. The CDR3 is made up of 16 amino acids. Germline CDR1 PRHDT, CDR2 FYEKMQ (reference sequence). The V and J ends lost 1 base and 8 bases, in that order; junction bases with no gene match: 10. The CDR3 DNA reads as TGTGCCAGCAGCTTAGCCCTGACAGGGGCTAGCGATGAGCAGTTCTTC. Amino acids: CASSLALTGASDEQFF.

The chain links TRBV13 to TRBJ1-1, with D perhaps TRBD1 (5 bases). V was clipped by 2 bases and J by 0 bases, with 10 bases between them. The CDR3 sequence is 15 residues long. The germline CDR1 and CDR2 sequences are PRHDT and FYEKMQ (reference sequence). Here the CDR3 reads CASSLRQMMNTEAFF. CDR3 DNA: TGTGCCAGCAGCTTAAGACAGATGATGAACACTGAAGCTTTCTTT.

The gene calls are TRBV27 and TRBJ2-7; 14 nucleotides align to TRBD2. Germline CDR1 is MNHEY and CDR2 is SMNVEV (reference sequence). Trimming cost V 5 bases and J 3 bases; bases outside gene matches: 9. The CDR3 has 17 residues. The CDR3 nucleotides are TGTGCCAGCAGTCCCTGGACTAGCGGGAGGAACCGCTACGAGCAGTACTTC. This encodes CASSPWTSGRNRYEQYF.

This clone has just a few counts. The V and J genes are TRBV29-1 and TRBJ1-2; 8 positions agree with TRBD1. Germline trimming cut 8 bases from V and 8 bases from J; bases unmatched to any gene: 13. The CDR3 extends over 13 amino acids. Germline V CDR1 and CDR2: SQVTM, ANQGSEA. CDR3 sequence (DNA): TGCAGCACGATACAGGGGGGATCGCGCGGCTACACCTTC. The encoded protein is CSTIQGGSRGYTF.

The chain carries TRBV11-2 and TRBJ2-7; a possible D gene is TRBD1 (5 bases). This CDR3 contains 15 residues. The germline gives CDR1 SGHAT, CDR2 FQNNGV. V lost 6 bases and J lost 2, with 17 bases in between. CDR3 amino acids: CASSILRQTPYEQYF. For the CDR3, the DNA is TGTGCCAGCAGTATCCTGCGACAGACCCCCTACGAGCAGTACTTC.

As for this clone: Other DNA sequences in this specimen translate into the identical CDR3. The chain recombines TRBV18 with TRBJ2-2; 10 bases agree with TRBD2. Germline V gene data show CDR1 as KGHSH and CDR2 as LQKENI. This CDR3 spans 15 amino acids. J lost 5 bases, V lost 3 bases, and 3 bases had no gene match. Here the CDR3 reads CASSPGLASTGELFF. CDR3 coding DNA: TGTGCCAGCTCACCGGGACTAGCGAGTACCGGGGAGCTGTTTTTT.

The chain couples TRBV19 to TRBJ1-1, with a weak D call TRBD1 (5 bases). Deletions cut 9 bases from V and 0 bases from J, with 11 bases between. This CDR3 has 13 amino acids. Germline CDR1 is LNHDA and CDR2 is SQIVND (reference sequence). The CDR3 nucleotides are TGTGCCAGCACTGACAGTTTGAACACTGAAGCTTTCTTT. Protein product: CASTDSLNTEAFF.

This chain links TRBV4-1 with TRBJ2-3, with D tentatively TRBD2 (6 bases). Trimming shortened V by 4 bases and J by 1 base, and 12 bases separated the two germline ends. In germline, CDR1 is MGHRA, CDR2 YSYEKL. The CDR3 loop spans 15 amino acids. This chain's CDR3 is CASSPQASGTDTQYF. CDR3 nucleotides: TGCGCCAGCAGCCCCCAGGCTAGCGGCACAGATACGCAGTATTTT.

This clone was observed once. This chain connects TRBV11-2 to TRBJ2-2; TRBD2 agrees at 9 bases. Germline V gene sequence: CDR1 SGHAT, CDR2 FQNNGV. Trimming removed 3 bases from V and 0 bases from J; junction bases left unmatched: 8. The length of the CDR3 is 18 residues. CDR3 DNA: TGTGCCAGCAGCTTCGGATATGCGGGGGGGACGAACACCGGGGAGCTGTTTTTT. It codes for CASSFGYAGGTNTGELFF.

Written as DNA, the CDR3 is TGTGCCAGCAGCGCCACAGGGGGGGATCAGCCCCAGCATTTT. Encoded protein: CASSATGGDQPQHF. V is TRBV4-2 and J is TRBJ1-5; TRBD1 matches 8 bases. Per germline, CDR1 LGHNA and CDR2 YNFKEQ. The CDR3 is made up of 14 amino acids. Trimming cost V 5 bases and J 5 bases; bases outside gene matches: 5.

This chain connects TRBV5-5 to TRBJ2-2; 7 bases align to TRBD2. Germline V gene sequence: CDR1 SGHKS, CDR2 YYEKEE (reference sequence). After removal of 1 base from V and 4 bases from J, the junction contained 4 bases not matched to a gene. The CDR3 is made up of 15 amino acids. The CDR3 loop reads CASSLLPGGTGELFF. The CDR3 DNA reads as TGTGCCAGCAGCTTGCTCCCGGGGGGCACCGGGGAGCTGTTTTTT.

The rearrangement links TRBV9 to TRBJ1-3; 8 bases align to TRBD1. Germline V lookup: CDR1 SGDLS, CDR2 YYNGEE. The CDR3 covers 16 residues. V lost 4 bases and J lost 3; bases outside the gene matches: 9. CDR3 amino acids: CASSPHPTGDGNTIYF. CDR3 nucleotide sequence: TGTGCCAGCAGCCCCCATCCGACAGGGGATGGAAACACCATATATTTT.

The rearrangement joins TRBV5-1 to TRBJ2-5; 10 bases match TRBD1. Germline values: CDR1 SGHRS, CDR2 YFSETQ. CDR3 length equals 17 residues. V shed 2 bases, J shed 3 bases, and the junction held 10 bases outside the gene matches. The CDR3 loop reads CASSFRRDRGPKETQYF. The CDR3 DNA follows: TGCGCCAGCAGCTTTCGACGGGACAGGGGACCGAAAGAGACCCAGTACTTC.

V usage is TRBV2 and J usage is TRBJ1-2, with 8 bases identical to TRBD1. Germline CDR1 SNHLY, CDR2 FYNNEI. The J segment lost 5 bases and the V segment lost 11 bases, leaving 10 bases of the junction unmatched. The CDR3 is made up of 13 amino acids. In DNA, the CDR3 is TGTGCCGGGTTGACAGGGGCGATTTATGGCTACACCTTC. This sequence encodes CAGLTGAIYGYTF.